This note documents a single T cell receptor beta chain sequence. This sample is part of a study of blood T cell repertoires in COVID-19. V was pared by 6 bases and J by 6 bases, with 6 bases of the junction left unmatched. The CDR3 consists of 15 residues. The germline V gene encodes CDR1 LNHDA and CDR2 SQIVND (reference sequence). Clones were read by immunoSEQ multiplex PCR, and TCRdb kept only the in-frame ones, dropping some. The sample yields more than 85,000 clones, over 75% seen once. The sequencing input was peripheral blood. The TCR comes from a woman of 80 years or more with active or convalescent COVID-19. V gene TRBV19 combines with J gene TRBJ2-4; 12 nucleotides match TRBD2. The CDR3 region has the DNA TGTGCCAGTAGCATTGGACTAGCGGGAACAAACATTCAGTACTTC. This sequence encodes CASSIGLAGTNIQYF.